The next 7 T cell receptor beta chains were all read from a single sample in a study of T cell responses to AZD1222 COVID-19 vaccine. Measured with immunoSEQ multiplex PCR; TCRdb has only the in-frame clones, and not every one. The sample yields 100,000 to 150,000 clones, 85% to 90% seen once. The source material was peripheral blood, sampled on day 0 of AZD1222 vaccination. All receptors derive from an adult in good health.

This chain connects TRBV6-1 to TRBJ1-2, with 9 nucleotides matching TRBD1. CDR1 is MNHNS, CDR2 SASEGT, per germline. The CDR3 totals 17 residues. J was trimmed by 4 bases and V by 2 bases; bases with no gene match: 11. The DNA of the CDR3 is TGTGCCAGCAGTGAATTGGGGACAGGGAGTTACGTCTATGGCTACACCTTC. This encodes CASSELGTGSYVYGYTF.

The gene calls are TRBV7-8 and TRBJ2-7, with D maybe TRBD2 (6 bases). V dropped 2 bases and J dropped 5 bases, with 16 bases sitting between them. The CDR3 has 15 amino acids. Germline loops: CDR1 SGHVS, CDR2 FQNEAQ. CDR3 amino acids: CASSLTTGVSHEQYF. The CDR3 nucleotides read TGTGCCAGCAGCTTAACCACGGGAGTAAGCCACGAGCAGTACTTC.

The chain combines TRBV6-5 with TRBJ1-3, with D perhaps TRBD1 (5 bases). This CDR3 region has 16 residues. The ends were cut back, 2 bases at V and 4 bases at J, with 15 bases in the middle. The germline gives CDR1 MNHEY, CDR2 SVGAGI. As DNA, the CDR3 is TGTGCCAGCAGTTACGGGACTCCTACCTTGGGAAACACCATATATTTT. Its protein is CASSYGTPTLGNTIYF.

This clone was counted a single time. The chain has TRBV7-3 and TRBJ1-2; the D is unclear. This CDR3 comprises 13 residues. V was trimmed by 10 bases and J by 8 bases, leaving 20 bases between them. Germline CDR1 SGHTA, CDR2 FQGTGA. For the CDR3, the DNA is TGTGCCACCCGACGTACCGGGGAGGAAGGCTACACCTTC. Its protein product is CATRRTGEEGYTF.

The chain joins TRBV6-6 to TRBJ1-1; weak D call: TRBD1 (5 bases). The CDR3 runs 15 residues. The V gene's germline CDR1 is MNHNY and CDR2 SVGAGI (reference sequence). V was trimmed by 7 bases and J by 1 base, leaving 16 bases between them. The CDR3 DNA follows: TGTGCCAGCAACGGGGTGAGGGGAGCGAACACTGAAGCTTTCTTT. Its translation is CASNGVRGANTEAFF.

V usage is TRBV2 and J usage is TRBJ1-4, with D possibly matching TRBD1 (5 bases). V lost 5 bases and J 4 bases, leaving 17 bases between the germline ends. CDR3 length: 16 residues. CDR1 is SNHLY and CDR2 is FYNNEI in the germline V gene. The CDR3 coding sequence is TGTGCCAGCAGTCGCCACAGACAGCTAAATAATGAAAAACTGTTTTTT. Translated: CASSRHRQLNNEKLFF.

This chain joins TRBV10-3 and TRBJ2-3; the match to TRBD2 covers 7 bases. CDR3 length equals 14 residues. Germline lookup yields CDR1 ENHRY and CDR2 SYGVKD. V was clipped by 3 bases and J by 4 bases; unmatched bases: 4. CDR3 DNA: TGTGCCATCAGTGACGAGGGAGGGGCAGATACGCAGTATTTT. Translated, it gives CAISDEGGADTQYF.